This entry is about one T cell receptor (beta chain). The sample is drawn from a study of T cell responses to AZD1222 COVID-19 vaccine. Per germline, CDR1 SNHLY and CDR2 FYNNEI. This CDR3 comprises 14 residues. Trimming removed 6 bases at V and 3 bases at J, with 14 bases between. Assay used: immunoSEQ multiplex PCR; TCRdb lists only in-frame clones, some missing. The sample has approximately 140,000 clones, 90% to 95% seen once; the top ten hold roughly 1.3%. The chain joins TRBV2 to TRBJ1-2; no clear D. This sequence was found in an adult in good health. The sequencing used peripheral blood, collected on day 0 of AZD1222 vaccination. The DNA of the CDR3 is TGTGCCAGCAGAAGTGGCAGCGGCCACTATGGCTACACCTTC. Translation gives CASRSGSGHYGYTF.